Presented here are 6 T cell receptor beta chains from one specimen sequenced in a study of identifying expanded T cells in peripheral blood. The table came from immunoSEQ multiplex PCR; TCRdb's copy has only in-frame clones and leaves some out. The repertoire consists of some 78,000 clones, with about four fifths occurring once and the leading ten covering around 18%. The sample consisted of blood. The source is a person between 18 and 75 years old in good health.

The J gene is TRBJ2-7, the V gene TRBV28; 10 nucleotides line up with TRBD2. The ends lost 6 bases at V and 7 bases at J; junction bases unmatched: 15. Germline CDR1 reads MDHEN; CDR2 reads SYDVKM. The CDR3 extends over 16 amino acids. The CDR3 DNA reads TGTGCCAGCAGAACCTTCTCAGCGGGAGGGCCAGAAGAGCAGTACTTC. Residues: CASRTFSAGGPEEQYF.

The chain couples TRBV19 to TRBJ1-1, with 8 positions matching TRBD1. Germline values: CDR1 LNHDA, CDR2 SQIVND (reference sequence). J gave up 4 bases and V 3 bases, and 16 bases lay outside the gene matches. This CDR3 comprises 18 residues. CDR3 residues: CASSMLVPRGTGGTEAFF. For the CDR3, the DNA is TGTGCCAGTAGTATGTTGGTTCCCCGGGGAACAGGGGGCACTGAAGCTTTCTTT.

The CDR3 is CASGSALAVETQYF. The CDR3 nucleotides are TGTGCCAGCGGGAGTGCGCTAGCCGTGGAGACCCAGTACTTC. The V gene is TRBV28, the J gene TRBJ2-5, with D tentatively TRBD2 (5 bases). Trimming cost V 8 bases and J 5 bases, with 18 bases left between them. CDR3 length equals 14 residues. CDR1 MDHEN and CDR2 SYDVKM come from the germline V gene.

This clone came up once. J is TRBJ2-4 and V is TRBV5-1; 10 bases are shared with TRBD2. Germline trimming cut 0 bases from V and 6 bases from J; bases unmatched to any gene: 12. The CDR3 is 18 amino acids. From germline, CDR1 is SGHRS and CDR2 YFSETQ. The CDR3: CASSLVAGGQNDGNIQYF. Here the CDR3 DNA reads TGCGCCAGCAGCTTGGTAGCGGGAGGCCAAAATGATGGAAACATTCAGTACTTC.

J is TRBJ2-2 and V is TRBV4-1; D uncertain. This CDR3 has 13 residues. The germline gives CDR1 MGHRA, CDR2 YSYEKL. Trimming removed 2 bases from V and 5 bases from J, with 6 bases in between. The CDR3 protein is CASSQLTTGELFF. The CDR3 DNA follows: TGCGCCAGCAGCCAACTGACAACCGGGGAGCTGTTTTTT.

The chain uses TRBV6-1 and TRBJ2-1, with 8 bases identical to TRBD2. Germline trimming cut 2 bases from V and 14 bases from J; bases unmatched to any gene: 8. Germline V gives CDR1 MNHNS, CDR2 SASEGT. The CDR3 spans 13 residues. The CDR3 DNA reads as TGTGCCAGCAGTGAAAGGGGACTAGGTTTCGAGTTCTTC. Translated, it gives CASSERGLGFEFF.